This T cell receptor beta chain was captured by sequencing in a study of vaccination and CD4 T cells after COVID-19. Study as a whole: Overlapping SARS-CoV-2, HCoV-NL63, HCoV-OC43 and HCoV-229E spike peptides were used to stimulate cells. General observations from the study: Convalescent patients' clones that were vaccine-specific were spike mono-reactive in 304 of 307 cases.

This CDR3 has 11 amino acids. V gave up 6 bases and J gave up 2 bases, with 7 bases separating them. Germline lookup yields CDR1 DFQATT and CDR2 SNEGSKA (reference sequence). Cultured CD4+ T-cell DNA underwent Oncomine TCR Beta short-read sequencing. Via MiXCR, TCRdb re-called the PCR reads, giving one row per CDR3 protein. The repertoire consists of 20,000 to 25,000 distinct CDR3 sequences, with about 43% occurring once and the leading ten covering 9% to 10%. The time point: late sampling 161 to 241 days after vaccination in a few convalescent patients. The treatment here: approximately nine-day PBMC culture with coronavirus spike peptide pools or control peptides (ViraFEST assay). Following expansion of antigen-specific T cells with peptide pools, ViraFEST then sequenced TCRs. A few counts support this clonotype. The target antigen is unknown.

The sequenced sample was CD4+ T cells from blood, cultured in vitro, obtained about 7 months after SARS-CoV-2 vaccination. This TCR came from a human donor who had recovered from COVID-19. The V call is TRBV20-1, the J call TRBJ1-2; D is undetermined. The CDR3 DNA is TGCAGTGCCGCCGAGAACTATGGCTACACCTTC. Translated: CSAAENYGYTF.